This entry describes one T cell receptor (beta chain). Antigen: not known. Some clones are missing from TCRdb's copy, which holds only in-frame ones; the method was immunoSEQ multiplex PCR. The sample lists about 2.5 million clones; around 92% were seen once. The sample belongs to a study of shared clonotypes between healthy human individuals. The CDR3 spans 16 residues. Germline CDR1 reads LGHNA; CDR2 reads YNFKEQ. With V trimmed by 1 base and J by 2 bases, 7 bases remained unmatched. Whole-study findings and limits: Among donors, clonotype sharing was expected to be affected by sequencing depth.

The sample consisted of naive CD4+ T cells from PBMCs. The subset was: CD45RA+ positively selected. This clonotype was obtained from a man aged 18 to 29 in good health. Some clones in this sample may be carry-over from other donors' samples. V usage is TRBV4-2 and J usage is TRBJ2-5, with TRBD2 matching 7 bases. DNA of the CDR3: TGTGCCAGCAGCCAAGGGGAGGGAGCTAGTCAAGAGACCCAGTACTTC. It specifies CASSQGEGASQETQYF.